This TCR beta chain was profiled in a study of T-cell reconstitution after alpha-beta-depleted transplantation in children. Study conclusions and caveats: After transplant, at about two months, alpha-beta T cells were reportedly derived from several hundred expanded graft clones. For some patients, TCRbeta diversity was high at day 60 because of recipient T cells and thymic progenitors that survived.

V dropped 5 bases and J dropped 5 bases, with 19 bases sitting between them. CDR3 length: 16 residues. Germline values: CDR1 LNHNV, CDR2 YYDKDF (reference sequence). Construction of the TCRbeta library involved unique molecular identifiers. MiXCR, run by TCRdb on the PCR reads, gives a single entry per CDR3 protein. The sample shows around 960,000 distinct CDR3 sequences, less than 30% of them seen only once. This clonotype occurred a few times. Its specificity is not known. The chain is built from TRBV15 and TRBJ2-1; D is possibly TRBD1 (6 bases). This clonotype originated in a boy under two years old who had a stem cell transplant for SCID, so the T cells may come from the graft donor. Sequencing used PBMCs, mostly from graft donor cells, obtained 360 days after TCRalphabeta/CD19-depleted stem cell transplant. As DNA, the CDR3 is TGTGCCACCAGCCCGCGCAGGGGAATTGGTAACAATGAGCAGTTCTTC. This sequence encodes CATSPRRGIGNNEQFF.